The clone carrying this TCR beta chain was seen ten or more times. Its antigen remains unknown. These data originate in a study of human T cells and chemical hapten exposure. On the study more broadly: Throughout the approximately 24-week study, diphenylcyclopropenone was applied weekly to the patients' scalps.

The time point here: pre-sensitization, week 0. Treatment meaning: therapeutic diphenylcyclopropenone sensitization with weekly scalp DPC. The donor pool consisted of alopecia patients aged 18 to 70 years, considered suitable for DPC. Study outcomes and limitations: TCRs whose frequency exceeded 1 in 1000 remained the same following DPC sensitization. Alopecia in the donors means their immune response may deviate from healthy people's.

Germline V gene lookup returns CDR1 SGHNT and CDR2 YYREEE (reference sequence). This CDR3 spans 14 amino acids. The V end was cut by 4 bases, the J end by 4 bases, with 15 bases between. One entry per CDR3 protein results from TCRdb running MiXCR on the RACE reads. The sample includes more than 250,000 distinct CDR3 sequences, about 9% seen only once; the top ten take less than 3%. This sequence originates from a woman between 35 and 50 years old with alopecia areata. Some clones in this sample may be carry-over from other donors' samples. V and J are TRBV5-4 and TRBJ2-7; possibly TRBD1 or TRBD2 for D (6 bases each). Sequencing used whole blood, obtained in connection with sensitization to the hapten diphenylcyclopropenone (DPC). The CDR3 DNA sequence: TGTGCCAGCAGCGGCGGGACAACCTTTTACGAGCAGTACTTC. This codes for CASSGGTTFYEQYF.